The T cell receptor beta chain under discussion was sequenced for a study of T cells in Graves' hyperthyroidism and ophthalmopathy (dated 2019 in TCRdb). For the study in its entirety: Peripheral blood was collected at initial diagnosis, before any treatment. Following sampling, methimazole starting at 30 mg daily was given to hyperthyroidism patients, and high-dose intravenous methylprednisolone was given to ophthalmopathy patients. The paper describes TCR Vbeta CDR3 sequencing of around 140 peripheral blood samples, made up of 43 ophthalmopathy patients, more than 70 hyperthyroidism patients and about 17 progressor patients. The 100 discovery patients were divided at random into training and test sets in a 7:3 ratio. In roughly six Graves' hyperthyroidism patients, the study also compared T-cell repertoires from thyroid tissue with T-cell repertoires from blood. TCR V-J signatures able to tell the groups apart were searched for in a discovery cohort of some 97 patients, of whom 43 had Graves' ophthalmopathy and around 56 had stable Graves' hyperthyroidism. Prospective prediction of ophthalmopathy was tested in an independent validation cohort consisting of 18 to 20 hyperthyroidism patients and approximately 16 patients who later progressed to ophthalmopathy.

The investigation overall reported the following: Sample size was not statistically predetermined, and investigators were not blinded to group allocation. Most expanded thyroid clonotypes (frequency above 0.001) were also detected in blood, a finding suggesting that blood repertoires may reflect thyroid immune responses. Ophthalmopathy was separated from stable hyperthyroidism by a 13 V-J signature model, with around 90% sensitivity and approximately 81% specificity obtained in cross-validation and 80%/75% obtained in testing. In validation, the model predicted progression to ophthalmopathy a median of roughly 6.1 months before onset, with 70% to 71% sensitivity and about 72% specificity.

Amplification of TCR beta CDR3 regions was carried out from RNA transcripts. For the first round of RT-PCR on the TCR CDR3, the HTBI primer set was used together with the Qiagen OneStep RT-PCR kit. A second multiplex PCR round built the libraries, followed by size selection and purification. Libraries were sequenced paired-end with 100 bp reads on an Illumina HiSeq2000. In the authors' own workflow: SOAPnuke was used to process the raw data, with reads discarded if the reads contained adapters or uncalled bases, had a mean Phred below 15, or lacked an exact constant-primer or identifier match. High-quality paired reads were merged using COPE v1.2.5, and each unique nucleotide sequence was defined as a clonotype. MiTCR v1.1 was used to align clonotypes to the IMGT TRBV, TRBD and TRBJ reference segments. Analysis was restricted to V-J combinations with a frequency above 0.0001, which covered 98% to 99.2% of repertoires. The TCS score was defined as the ratio of F50 (clonal expansion) to E x V (chaos), calculated using BLOSUM62-based TCRdist between CDR3 peptides within each V-J. Welch's t-statistics and random forest reduced roughly 530 V-J features to around 14, which were used in a naive Bayes classifier (R e1071). In TCRdb, the public reads were trimmed at Q25 with fastp and aligned with MiXCR, with productive beta chains retained. For every CDR3 protein sequence, its rows merge into one entry that carries the most common genes and DNA. V and J calls and clone size were set by TCRdb, not the authors. In this sample the table shows about 260,000 distinct CDR3 sequences, under 30% of which occur a single time. The ten largest clonotypes hold about 30% of the sample.

This clonotype was seen at least ten times. It lacks a known antigen. A much more abundant neighbour one base away suggests this may be a read error. The hyperthyroidism patients were between 18 and 65 years old and newly diagnosed, with a disease duration of less than 2 months. Any patient with an uncontrolled infection, another autoimmune disease, pregnancy or lactation was excluded. Diagnoses relied on clinical symptoms, serum thyroxine and TRAb, thyroid ultrasound and orbital computed tomography. Blood from progressor patients was collected at the time of first diagnosis with hyperthyroidism, before any ophthalmopathy symptoms had appeared. PBMCs were separated from under 11 ml of fresh peripheral blood using Ficoll-Paque density gradient centrifugation. Progressor patients were initially diagnosed with Graves' hyperthyroidism and developed ophthalmopathy during follow-up. Total RNA was extracted using Trizol reagent, and RNA quality was assessed on an Agilent 2100 Bioanalyzer.

In the germline V gene, CDR1 corresponds to SNHLY and CDR2 to FYNNEI. The junction carries 8 bases between V and J, which are trimmed by 6 bases and 6 bases respectively. The CDR3 covers 11 residues, taking in both the cysteine and the phenylalanine. Only the CDR3 DNA is retained, 33 bases long and in frame from the first base. Sequenced sample: blood. This clonotype was obtained from a man in his forties or fifties with Graves' hyperthyroidism that later progressed to Graves' ophthalmopathy. The chain employs TRBV2 and TRBJ1-1; the D segment cannot be called with confidence. CDR3 region: CASRFGAEAFF. The base sequence is TGTGCCAGCAGGTTTGGGGCTGAAGCTTTCTTT.